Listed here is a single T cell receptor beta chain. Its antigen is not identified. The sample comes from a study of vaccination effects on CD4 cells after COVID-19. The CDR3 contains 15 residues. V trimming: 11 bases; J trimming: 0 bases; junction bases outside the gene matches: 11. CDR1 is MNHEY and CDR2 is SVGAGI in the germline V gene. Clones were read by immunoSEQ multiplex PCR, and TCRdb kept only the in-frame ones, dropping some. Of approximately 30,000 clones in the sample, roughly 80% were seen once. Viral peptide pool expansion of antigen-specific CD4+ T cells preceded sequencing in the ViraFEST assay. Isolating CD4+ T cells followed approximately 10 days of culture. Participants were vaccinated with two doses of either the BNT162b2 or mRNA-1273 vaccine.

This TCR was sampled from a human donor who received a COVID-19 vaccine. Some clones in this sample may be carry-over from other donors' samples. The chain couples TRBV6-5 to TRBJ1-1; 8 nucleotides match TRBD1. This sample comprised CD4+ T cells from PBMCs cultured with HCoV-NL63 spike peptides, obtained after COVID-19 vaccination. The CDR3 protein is CAVQRGDRMNTEAFF. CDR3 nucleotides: TGTGCCGTCCAAAGGGGGGACAGGATGAACACTGAAGCTTTCTTT.